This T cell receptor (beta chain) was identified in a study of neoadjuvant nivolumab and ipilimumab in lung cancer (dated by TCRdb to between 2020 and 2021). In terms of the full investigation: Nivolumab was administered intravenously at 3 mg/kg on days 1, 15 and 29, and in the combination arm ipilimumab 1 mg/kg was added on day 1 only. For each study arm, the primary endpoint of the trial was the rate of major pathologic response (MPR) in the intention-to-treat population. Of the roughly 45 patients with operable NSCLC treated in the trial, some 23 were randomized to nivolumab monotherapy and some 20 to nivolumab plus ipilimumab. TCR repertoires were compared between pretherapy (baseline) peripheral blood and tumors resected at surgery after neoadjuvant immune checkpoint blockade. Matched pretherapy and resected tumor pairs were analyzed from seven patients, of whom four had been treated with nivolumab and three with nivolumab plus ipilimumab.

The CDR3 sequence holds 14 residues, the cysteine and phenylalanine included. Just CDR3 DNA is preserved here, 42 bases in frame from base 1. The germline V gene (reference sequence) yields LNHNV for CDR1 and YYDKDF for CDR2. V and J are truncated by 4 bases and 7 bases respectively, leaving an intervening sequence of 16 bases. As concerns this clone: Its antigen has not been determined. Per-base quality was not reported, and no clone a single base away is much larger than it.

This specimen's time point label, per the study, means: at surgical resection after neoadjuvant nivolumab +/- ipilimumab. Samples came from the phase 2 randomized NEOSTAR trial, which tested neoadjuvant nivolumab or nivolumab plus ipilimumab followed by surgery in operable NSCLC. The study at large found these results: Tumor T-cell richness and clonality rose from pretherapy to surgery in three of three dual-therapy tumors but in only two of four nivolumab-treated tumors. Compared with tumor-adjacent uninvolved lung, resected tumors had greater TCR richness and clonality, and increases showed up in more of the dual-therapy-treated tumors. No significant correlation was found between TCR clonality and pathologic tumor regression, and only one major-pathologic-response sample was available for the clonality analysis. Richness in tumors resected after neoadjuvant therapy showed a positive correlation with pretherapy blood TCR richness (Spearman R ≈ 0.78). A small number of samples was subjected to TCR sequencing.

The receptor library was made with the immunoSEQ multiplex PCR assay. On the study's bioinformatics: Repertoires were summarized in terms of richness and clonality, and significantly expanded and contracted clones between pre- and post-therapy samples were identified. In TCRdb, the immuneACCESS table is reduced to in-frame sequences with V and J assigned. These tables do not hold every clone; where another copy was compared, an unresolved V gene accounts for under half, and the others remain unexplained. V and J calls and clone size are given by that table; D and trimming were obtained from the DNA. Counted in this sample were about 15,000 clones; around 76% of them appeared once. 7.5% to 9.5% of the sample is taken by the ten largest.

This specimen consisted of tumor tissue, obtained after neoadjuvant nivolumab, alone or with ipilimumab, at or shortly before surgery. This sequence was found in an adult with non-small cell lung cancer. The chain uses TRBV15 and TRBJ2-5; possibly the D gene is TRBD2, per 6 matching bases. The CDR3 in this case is CATSTHSEGPTQYF. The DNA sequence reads TGTGCCACCAGCACCCACTCGGAGGGGCCGACCCAGTACTTC.